A selection of T cell receptor beta chains follows, all from one sample in a study of blood T cell repertoires in COVID-19. Measured with immunoSEQ multiplex PCR; TCRdb has only the in-frame clones, and not every one. The sample lists tens of thousands of clones; roughly 88% were seen once. Sequencing used peripheral blood. The origin of the receptors is a human donor in a cohort sampled during active COVID-19. Each CDR3 is given with its conserved first and last residue. Clone size is stated in some rows and not others, as once, few, many or a class when expanded.

clone size: .; V gene: TRBV6-2/TRBV6-3; J gene: TRBJ2-7; CDR3 protein: CASSYGPGGLQYF
clone size: .; V gene: TRBV6-6; J gene: TRBJ2-5; CDR3 protein: CASSTTRLAGGGTQYF
clone size: few; V gene: TRBV12-3/TRBV12-4; J gene: TRBJ2-7; CDR3 protein: CASSFFGGEQYF
clone size: .; V gene: TRBV7-2; J gene: TRBJ2-2; CDR3 protein: CASSNPPAGELFF
clone size: .; V gene: TRBV2; J gene: TRBJ2-3; CDR3 protein: CASRREDTQYF
clone size: .; V gene: TRBV6-5; J gene: TRBJ2-5; CDR3 protein: CASSYRTGPETQYF
clone size: once; V gene: TRBV29-1; J gene: TRBJ2-7; CDR3 protein: CSVEGARGPSNEQYF
clone size: .; V gene: TRBV11-1; J gene: TRBJ1-5; CDR3 protein: CASSLVKGQPQHF
clone size: .; V gene: TRBV3-1/TRBV3-2; J gene: TRBJ1-6; CDR3 protein: CASSSRDRANSPLHF
clone size: .; V gene: TRBV5-1; J gene: TRBJ2-3; CDR3 protein: CASSGASGGRGDTQYF
clone size: .; V gene: TRBV6-5; J gene: TRBJ1-1; CDR3 protein: CASSTGSPWDTEAFF
clone size: .; V gene: TRBV4-1; J gene: TRBJ2-5; CDR3 protein: CASSTGQEEGTQYF
clone size: once; V gene: TRBV10-2; J gene: TRBJ1-2; CDR3 protein: CASSDHIPGQGRNYGYTF
clone size: .; V gene: TRBV7-2; J gene: TRBJ1-1; CDR3 protein: CASSFTGRSTEAFF
clone size: .; V gene: TRBV6-2/TRBV6-3; J gene: TRBJ1-1; CDR3 protein: CASSYVGGTEAFF
clone size: once; V gene: TRBV4-3; J gene: TRBJ1-2; CDR3 protein: CASSQDLVRTGDAYGYTF
clone size: .; V gene: TRBV28; J gene: TRBJ2-7; CDR3 protein: CASSLLRQVPTYEQYF
clone size: .; V gene: TRBV2; J gene: TRBJ2-2; CDR3 protein: CASSLYGELFF
clone size: .; V gene: TRBV2; J gene: TRBJ1-4; CDR3 protein: CASSAAVSEKLFF
clone size: .; V gene: TRBV18; J gene: TRBJ2-7; CDR3 protein: CASSRPGYEQYF
clone size: .; V gene: TRBV5-1; J gene: TRBJ2-3; CDR3 protein: CASSLVGRDTDTQYF
clone size: .; V gene: TRBV9; J gene: TRBJ2-7; CDR3 protein: CASSLLGTGSYEQYF
clone size: .; V gene: TRBV3-1/TRBV3-2; J gene: TRBJ1-5; CDR3 protein: CASSQGARPQHF
clone size: .; V gene: TRBV5-1; J gene: TRBJ2-4; CDR3 protein: CASSPGGGRTKNIQYF